This T cell receptor (beta chain) was sequenced for a study of blood T cell repertoires in COVID-19 (dated by TCRdb to the early 2020s). As for the study more broadly: For ImmuneRACE Cohort 3, a participant was defined as recovered based on two consecutive negative NP/OP PCR tests, clearance by a healthcare professional, or resolution of symptoms. Samples covering the acute and convalescent phases of COVID-19 were provided by collaborators in the United States, Italy and Spain. The prospective study material was composed of cDNA or gDNA derived from T cells, B-cell-depleted T cells, or PBMCs. Deeply sampled blood TCRbeta repertoires from subjects exposed to, actively infected with, or recovered from COVID-19 were included in the dataset. A freely available public database, intended as a resource for researchers studying the immune response to SARS-CoV-2, is where the repertoires were released. The samples were drawn from the first 160 participants of the ongoing ImmuneRACE study and from 1,200 or so subjects provided by 6 global collaborators. A de-identified subject ID, COVID-19 status, age in years and sex were almost always included in the sample metadata. Where available, HLA class I and class II types were taken from metadata supplied by the sample provider and were not determined by assay-based typing.

The investigation overall reported the following: Clinical and demographic metadata were provided uncurated, with the amount varying by source and participant.

With respect to this clone: The clone's antigen remains unknown. Base qualities are not provided; no much larger clone lies one nucleotide away.

Participants in the prospective study were aged roughly 18 to 90 years, lived in 20 to 30 United States geographic areas, and enrolled through a virtual design. In the prospective study, participants were assigned to cohorts based on the clinical history participants reported in a screening survey and a study questionnaire. Each participant in the prospective study had whole blood, serum and a nasopharyngeal or oropharyngeal swab collected by mobile phlebotomists. Prospective study participants could optionally give additional blood draws and questionnaires over an approximately two-month period. Before DNA extraction, prospective study blood samples were shipped either frozen or at room temperature. The immunoSEQ Assay, a bias-controlled multiplex PCR, was used to amplify TCRbeta CDR3 regions from genomic DNA. As for the authors' bioinformatics: Nucleated cell counts per sample were estimated from amplification of reference gene primers within the assay. To quantify the absolute abundance of each unique TCRbeta CDR3 rearrangement, sequence reads were collapsed and filtered. For each sample, productive Simpson clonality was calculated by taking the square root of Simpson's diversity index across productive rearrangements. TCRdb holds this immuneACCESS table with in-frame rearrangements only. Some clones are missing; in checked studies, unresolved V genes explain under half, and the rest has no known cause. V and J calls and clone size are given by that table; D and trimming were obtained from the DNA. For this sample there are some 200,000 clones; roughly nine tenths appear just once. The top ten hold roughly 3.2% of the sample.

Relative to germline, V is 3 bases shorter and J is 3 bases shorter, with 14 bases between their ends. Including cysteine and phenylalanine, the CDR3 has 15 amino acids. CDR3 DNA is the only sequence kept; it has 45 bases, read in frame from the first base. CDR1 LGHNA and CDR2 YSLEER are derived from the germline V gene. The chain employs TRBV4-3 and TRBJ1-2; no D segment can be confidently identified. The clonotype was recovered from a woman aged 50 to 65 in a cohort exposed to, infected with or recovered from COVID-19 (not recorded which). The sequencing sample was made of PBMCs or T cells enriched from blood (not recorded which). Here is the DNA: TGCGCCAGCAGCCACGCCTCCTACGGGGACTATGGCTACACCTTC. It codes for CASSHASYGDYGYTF.